What follows is one T cell receptor (beta chain) and its context. Its antigen is currently unknown. This entry is derived from a study of shared clonotypes between healthy human individuals. At the deep level, the assay was run. Sorted-subset replicate PCR reactions contained about 200 ng DNA, corresponding to roughly 29,000 T cell genomes. This table comes from immunoSEQ multiplex PCR, and its TCRdb copy is limited to in-frame clones, with some not included. The table lists roughly 2 million clones, over 85% of them singletons, with 0.1% to 0.15% in the top ten. The CDR3 has 14 amino acids. V shed 4 bases and J 0 bases; nucleotides not matched to a gene: 2. CDR1 and CDR2 (germline): LNHDA, SQIVND (reference sequence). Overall study findings and caveats: Donor scarcity curtailed the genetic and exposure-history diversity represented herein.

Into CD45RA+ naive and CD45RA-negative memory subsets, the CD4+ cells were split. The sequencing sample was made of naive CD4+ T cells sorted from blood. The subset: CD45RA+ positively selected. V gene TRBV19 combines with J gene TRBJ1-2; 7 bases are shared with TRBD1. The TCR sequence derives from a man aged 18 to 30 in good health. The CDR3 region is CASSKQGPNYGYTF. Here the CDR3 DNA reads TGTGCCAGTAGTAAACAGGGGCCTAACTATGGCTACACCTTC.